This passage covers 13 T cell receptor beta chains from one sample sequenced in a study of T cell responses to AZD1222 COVID-19 vaccine. TCRdb's copy holds only in-frame clones and misses some; the assay was immunoSEQ multiplex PCR. The sample carries approximately 150,000 clones, 91% recorded once. This sample comprised peripheral blood, obtained 28 days after the second AZD1222 dose. The receptors were sampled from an adult who received the AZD1222 COVID-19 vaccine.

V usage is TRBV7-6 and J usage is TRBJ2-2; 11 positions match TRBD1. The CDR3 is 15 residues long. CDR1 is SGHVS, CDR2 FNYEAQ, per germline. V lost 5 bases to trimming and J lost 8 bases; unmatched junction nucleotides: 7. CDR3 nucleotide sequence: TGTGCCAGCAGCAAGAGGACAGGGGGCCAAGGGGAGCTGTTTTTT. Protein sequence: CASSKRTGGQGELFF.

The CDR3 loop reads CSTSGDSYNEQFF. The CDR3 coding sequence is TGCAGCACTAGCGGGGACTCCTACAATGAGCAGTTCTTC. This chain connects TRBV29-1 to TRBJ2-1, with 10 bases identical to TRBD2. With V trimmed by 8 bases and J by 0 bases, 1 base remained unmatched. The CDR3 totals 13 residues. Germline V CDR1 and CDR2: SQVTM, ANQGSEA.

The genes are TRBV12-5 and TRBJ2-3; 10 nucleotides align to TRBD1. V was clipped by 4 bases and J by 7 bases; unmatched bases: 8. Germline V gives CDR1 LGHNT, CDR2 FRNRAP. The CDR3 extends over 15 amino acids. The CDR3 protein is CASGSGTGASNTQYF. The CDR3 DNA reads as TGTGCTAGTGGTTCTGGGACAGGGGCCTCAAATACGCAGTATTTT.

The CDR3 protein is CSASQQGYTF. The CDR3 coding sequence is TGCAGTGCTAGTCAGCAGGGCTACACCTTC. V is TRBV20-1 and J is TRBJ1-2; D gene uncertain. The CDR3 is made up of 10 amino acids. CDR1 is DFQATT and CDR2 is SNEGSKA in the germline V gene (reference sequence). The germline V and J ends were trimmed by 3 bases and 8 bases, with 7 bases remaining between them.

This chain joins TRBV5-6 and TRBJ2-5; TRBD2 is a possible D gene (6 bases). Germline assignment: CDR1 SGHDT and CDR2 YYEEEE. V was shortened by 6 bases and J by 6 bases, with 12 bases between the two germline ends. The CDR3 has 12 residues. CDR3 amino acids: CASNVLAQTQYF. CDR3 bases: TGTGCCAGCAACGTACTAGCACAGACCCAGTACTTC.

J is TRBJ1-2 and V is TRBV6-5; 9 bases agree with TRBD1. The CDR3 is 15 amino acids. Trimming cost V 6 bases and J 8 bases; bases outside gene matches: 13. CDR1 and CDR2 from the germline V gene are MNHEY and SVGAGI. The chain's CDR3 is CASRKPRDRASGYTF. The CDR3 bases are TGTGCCAGCAGAAAACCGAGGGACAGGGCGAGCGGCTACACCTTC.

The chain couples TRBV13 to TRBJ2-7; 9 bases match TRBD2. Trimming took 5 bases from V and 3 from J; bases not matched to a gene: 8. The germline V gene encodes CDR1 PRHDT and CDR2 FYEKMQ (reference sequence). CDR3 length: 15 amino acids. CDR3 nucleotides: TGTGCCAGCAGCCAACATAGCGGGAGCGACTACGAGCAGTACTTC. It translates to CASSQHSGSDYEQYF.

The genes are TRBV28 and TRBJ2-2; D gene uncertain. Germline assignment: CDR1 MDHEN and CDR2 SYDVKM. This CDR3 has 13 residues. V was pared by 3 bases and J by 1 base, with 3 bases between. This chain's CDR3 is CASSFVNTGELFF. In nucleotides, the CDR3 is TGTGCCAGCAGTTTCGTGAACACCGGGGAGCTGTTTTTT.

This clone has just one count. V gene TRBV29-1 combines with J gene TRBJ2-7; 7 positions agree with TRBD1. The germline gives CDR1 SQVTM, CDR2 ANQGSEA. The CDR3 runs to 11 residues. V shed 4 bases and J 5 bases; nucleotides not matched to a gene: 2. CDR3 in amino acids: CSVAGGNEQYF. The CDR3 DNA follows: TGCAGCGTTGCAGGGGGTAACGAGCAGTACTTC.

V is TRBV20-1 and J is TRBJ1-4, with D uncertain. Germline CDR1 is DFQATT and CDR2 is SNEGSKA (reference sequence). The CDR3 covers 13 residues. V shed 3 bases and J shed 5 bases, with 10 bases lying between them. The DNA for the CDR3 is TGCAGTGCTAGTTTCCAGGTGAATGAAAAACTGTTTTTT. As protein: CSASFQVNEKLFF.

The chain combines TRBV9 with TRBJ2-2; D is perhaps TRBD2 (6 bases). V gave up 0 bases and J gave up 4 bases, with 13 bases separating them. Germline loops: CDR1 SGDLS, CDR2 YYNGEE. CDR3 length equals 16 residues. CDR3 loop: CASSVGGEATTGELFF. CDR3 bases: TGTGCCAGCAGCGTAGGGGGGGAGGCTACCACCGGGGAGCTGTTTTTT.

CDR3 nucleotide sequence: TGTGCCACCAGTGACAGGGGGCTTGATCAGCCCCAGCATTTT. This translates into CATSDRGLDQPQHF. This chain links TRBV24-1 with TRBJ1-5; the match to TRBD1 covers 8 bases. CDR1 is KGHDR, CDR2 SFDVKD, per germline. J was trimmed by 5 bases and V by 4 bases; bases with no gene match: 3. This CDR3 is built from 14 residues.

The chain combines TRBV2 with TRBJ1-4; possible D gene TRBD1, 5 bases. This CDR3 contains 13 residues. Germline CDR1 and CDR2: SNHLY and FYNNEI. Trimming pared 4 bases from V and 8 bases from J, leaving 11 bases between. In DNA, the CDR3 is TGTGCCAGCAGTGGGGGGGAGGTGGAAAAACTGTTTTTT. This codes for CASSGGEVEKLFF.